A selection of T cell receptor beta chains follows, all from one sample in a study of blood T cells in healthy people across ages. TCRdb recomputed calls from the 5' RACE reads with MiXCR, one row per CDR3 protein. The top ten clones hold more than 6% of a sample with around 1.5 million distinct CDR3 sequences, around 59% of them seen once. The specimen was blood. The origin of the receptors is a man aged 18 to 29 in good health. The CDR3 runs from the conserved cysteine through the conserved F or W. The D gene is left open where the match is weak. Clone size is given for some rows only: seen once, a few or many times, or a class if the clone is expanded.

CSARSPGLEQFF	TGCAGTGCTAGATCACCAGGGTTGGAGCAGTTCTTC	few	TRBV20-1	-	TRBJ2-1
CAGSQGLAGEETQYF	TGTGCCGGCAGCCAGGGACTAGCGGGGGAAGAGACCCAGTACTTC	-	TRBV4-2	TRBD2	TRBJ2-5
CASSTAGRVKHEQYF	TGTGCCAGCAGCACAGCAGGCCGAGTAAAGCATGAGCAGTACTTC	-	TRBV21-1	-	TRBJ2-7
CSAWGMGDIQYF	TGCAGTGCTTGGGGGATGGGGGACATTCAGTACTTC	-	TRBV20-1	-	TRBJ2-4
CASSPRQDYNEQFF	TGTGCCAGCAGTCCCCGACAGGATTACAATGAGCAGTTCTTC	-	TRBV6-6	-	TRBJ2-1
CASSTDREVGDTQYF	TGCGCCAGCAGCACAGACAGGGAGGTTGGTGATACGCAGTATTTT	-	TRBV5-1	-	TRBJ2-3
CAGRPLGQETQYF	TGTGCCGGCAGACCTCTAGGACAAGAGACCCAGTACTTC	-	TRBV11-2	-	TRBJ2-5
CSAGPKKETQYF	TGCAGTGCTGGCCCTAAGAAAGAGACCCAGTACTTC	many	TRBV20-1	-	TRBJ2-5
CASRGAEDSPKFGNQPQHF	TGCGCCAGCAGAGGGGCCGAGGACAGCCCCAAATTTGGCAATCAGCCCCAGCATTTT	-	TRBV10-1	-	TRBJ1-5
CASSYSRVWQGYEQYF	TGTGCCAGCAGTTACTCGAGAGTGTGGCAGGGTTACGAGCAGTACTTC	-	TRBV6-5	-	TRBJ2-7
CSAIGRGEGSPLHF	TGCAGTGCTATAGGCAGGGGAGAGGGTTCACCCCTCCACTTT	-	TRBV20-1	-	TRBJ1-6
CASSFRDTLNEQFF	TGTGCCAGCAGTTTTCGGGACACGCTCAATGAGCAGTTCTTC	many	TRBV12-3/TRBV12-4	-	TRBJ2-1
CASSLWHRNYNEQFF	TGTGCCAGCAGTTTATGGCACCGAAACTACAATGAGCAGTTCTTC	once	TRBV27	-	TRBJ2-1